This entry lists 30 T cell receptor beta chains sequenced from one sample in a study. Via MiXCR, TCRdb re-called the reads, giving one row per CDR3 protein. The sample yields 6,500 to 8,500 distinct CDR3 sequences, more than 25% seen once. Sequenced: blood. These receptors were collected from a human donor.

This clonotype showed up many times. The genes are TRBV4-2 and TRBJ2-6; the D gene is possibly TRBD1 (6 bases). The V end lost 3 bases, the J end lost 1 base, and 10 bases lay between the germline ends. Germline CDR1 reads LGHNA; CDR2 reads YNFKEQ. This CDR3 contains 16 residues. CDR3 in DNA: TGTGCCAGCAGCCAGGCCAGGGGATCTGGGGCCAACGTCCTGACTTTC. It yields the protein CASSQARGSGANVLTF.

As regards this clonotype: The conserved phenylalanine or tryptophan is not found at the CDR3 terminus, so this likely reflects a read error. It is unclear where the CDR3 begins or ends on the DNA, so no DNA is shown, and the CDR3 is as TCRdb lists it. The gene calls are TRBV29-1 and TRBJ1-1. Germline V gene sequence: CDR1 SQVTM, CDR2 ANQGSEA. The CDR3 comprises 11 residues, both ends counted. The CDR3 region is CSSRVNTEALD.

This clonotype is judged medium-sized. The chain has TRBV14 and TRBJ1-1; 7 bases are a match to TRBD1. The germline V gene has CDR1 SGHDN and CDR2 FVKESK. This CDR3 has 13 amino acids. V lost 1 base and J lost 10; bases outside the gene matches: 6. CDR3 in DNA: TGTGCCAGCAGCCAAGGAACAGGGGTTACAGCTTTCTTT. This codes for CASSQGTGVTAFF. The full variable domain, rest sourced from reference TRBV14 and TRBJ1-1, is EAGVTQFPSHSVIEKGQTVTLRCDPISGHDNLYWYRRVMGKEIKFLLHFVKESKQDESGMPNNRFLAERTGGTYSTLKVQPAELEDSGVYFCASSQGTGVTAFFGQGTRLTVV.

The chain recombines TRBV18 with TRBJ1-2, with D possibly matching TRBD1 (5 bases). Germline values: CDR1 KGHSH, CDR2 LQKENI. With 3 bases removed from V and 9 bases from J, the gap between germline ends came to 14 bases. This CDR3 has 13 amino acids. Written as DNA, the CDR3 is TGTGCCAGCTCACCCCGTGGAGGGGATCGCTACACCTTC. Its protein is CASSPRGGDRYTF.

This clonotype rates as medium-sized. The chain links TRBV12-3 or TRBV12-4 to TRBJ2-5; 7 nucleotides line up with TRBD2. V shed 2 bases and J 5 bases; nucleotides not matched to a gene: 8. This CDR3 is built from 15 residues. The CDR3 nucleotides are TGTGCCAGCAGTTTAAGGCGGGAGATGGGGGAGACCCAGTACTTC. The encoded protein is CASSLRREMGETQYF.

Relative to its sample, this clonotype is medium-sized (0.01 to 0.1%). This chain connects TRBV6-6 to TRBJ2-5; D is undetermined. V gave up 6 bases and J gave up 5 bases, with 19 bases separating them. This CDR3 region has 15 residues. CDR1 is MNHNY and CDR2 is SVGAGI in the germline V gene (reference sequence). The DNA of the CDR3 is TGTGCCAGCAGCAGAGCCGGGCCCCTGGAGGAGACCCAGTACTTC. It encodes CASSRAGPLEETQYF.

The rearrangement uses TRBV4-2 and TRBJ1-5; D uncertain. The CDR3 has 16 amino acids. Trimming shortened V by 0 bases and J by 3 bases, and 12 bases separated the two germline ends. Per germline, CDR1 LGHNA and CDR2 YNFKEQ. The chain's CDR3 is CASSQEPGYYNQPQHF. The CDR3 nucleotides are TGTGCCAGCAGCCAAGAGCCAGGCTACTACAATCAGCCCCAGCATTTT.

This clonotype counts as medium-sized. This chain links TRBV12-3 or TRBV12-4 with TRBJ2-7, with 10 nucleotides matching TRBD2. The CDR3 covers 14 residues. The trim removed 3 bases at V and 4 bases at J, leaving 3 bases unmatched. CDR3 loop: CASSLTSGFYEQYF. CDR3 sequence (DNA): TGTGCCAGCAGTTTGACTAGCGGGTTTTACGAGCAGTACTTC.

This clonotype rates as medium-sized. The chain recombines TRBV12-3 or TRBV12-4 with TRBJ1-2; TRBD1 might be the D (6 bases). This CDR3 comprises 13 residues. Trimming shortened V by 4 bases and J by 6 bases, and 12 bases separated the two germline ends. CDR3 protein: CASSYRVNDGYTF. DNA of the CDR3: TGTGCCAGCAGTTACAGGGTCAACGATGGCTACACCTTC.

This chain links TRBV4-1 with TRBJ2-7; 7 positions match TRBD2. Trimming cost V 0 bases and J 5 bases; bases outside gene matches: 7. The germline V gene encodes CDR1 MGHRA and CDR2 YSYEKL. The CDR3 is 15 amino acids. CDR3 in DNA: TGCGCCAGCAGCCAAGATCGCGGGAGTAGGAACGAGCAGTACTTC. It specifies CASSQDRGSRNEQYF.

This clonotype qualifies as medium-sized. V and J are TRBV7-3 and TRBJ2-1; D uncertain. Germline V CDR1 and CDR2: SGHTA, FQGTGA. V gave up 5 bases and J gave up 8 bases, with 10 bases separating them. The CDR3 is made up of 12 amino acids. CDR3 coding DNA: TGTGCCAGCAGCCTGCACGAGGATGAGCAGTTCTTC. Protein: CASSLHEDEQFF.

With respect to this clonotype: Being one base from a much bigger clone, this may be a read error. The rearrangement uses TRBV20-1 and TRBJ2-1, with TRBD2 identical over 8 bases. The CDR3 runs 15 residues. The germline V gene encodes CDR1 DFQATT and CDR2 SNEGSKA (reference sequence). This CDR3 reads CGATEAGVPYNEQFF. CDR3 bases: TGCGGTGCTACGGAAGCGGGAGTCCCCTACAATGAGCAGTTCTTC.

This clonotype qualifies as medium-sized. V is TRBV7-8 and J is TRBJ1-4; the D is unclear. The germline gives CDR1 SGHVS, CDR2 FQNEAQ. V lost 0 bases to trimming and J lost 4 bases, with 9 bases between them. The CDR3 covers 15 residues. Written as DNA, the CDR3 is TGTGCCAGCAGCTTAGCGAGGGAGTTTAATGAAAAACTGTTTTTT. It encodes CASSLAREFNEKLFF.

The chain carries TRBV29-1 and TRBJ1-5; tentative D call: TRBD1 (6 bases). Germline CDR1 SQVTM, CDR2 ANQGSEA. The V end lost 5 bases, the J end lost 14 bases, and 19 bases lay between the germline ends. There are 12 residues in the CDR3. The CDR3 protein is CSVSKGGKDEHF. The DNA of the CDR3 is TGCAGCGTTTCAAAGGGGGGTAAGGACGAGCATTTT.

By proportion, this clonotype is medium-sized. This chain joins TRBV12-3 or TRBV12-4 and TRBJ1-4, with D possibly matching TRBD1 (5 bases). The CDR3 sequence is 14 residues long. Trimming left V 4 bases short and J 7 bases short, with 13 bases between. Written as DNA, the CDR3 is TGTGCCAGCAGTTGGCGGGGCGAGGGTGAAAAACTGTTTTTT. As protein: CASSWRGEGEKLFF.

This clonotype qualifies as medium-sized. The chain has TRBV14 and TRBJ2-7; D may match TRBD1 or TRBD2 (5 bases each). The V end lost 9 bases, the J end lost 3 bases, and 18 bases lay between the germline ends. The germline V gene encodes CDR1 SGHDN and CDR2 FVKESK. The CDR3 has 14 amino acids. In DNA form, the CDR3 reads TGTGCCAGTGCCCGGGGACCAAAGGACTACGAGCAGTACTTC. Protein product: CASARGPKDYEQYF.

By sample fraction, this clonotype is medium-sized (0.01 to 0.1%). The J gene is TRBJ2-1, the V gene TRBV30, with 7 bases identical to TRBD1. The V and J ends lost 1 base and 0 bases, in that order; junction bases with no gene match: 6. Germline V gene data show CDR1 as GTSNPN and CDR2 as SVGIG (reference sequence). This CDR3 contains 16 residues. The CDR3 DNA reads TGTGCCTGGAGTGCGGGACAGAGGAGCTCCTACAATGAGCAGTTCTTC. Protein product: CAWSAGQRSSYNEQFF.

In its sample, this clonotype was seen once. The J gene is TRBJ2-1, the V gene TRBV28; possibly TRBD1 for D (6 bases). The length of the CDR3 is 14 residues. Trimming shortened V by 3 bases and J by 7 bases, and 13 bases separated the two germline ends. Germline CDR1 MDHEN, CDR2 SYDVKM. This CDR3 reads CASSFIQGRNEQFF. Written as DNA, the CDR3 is TGTGCCAGCAGTTTTATCCAGGGGCGGAATGAGCAGTTCTTC. Drawing the rest from reference TRBV28 and TRBJ2-1, the complete variable domain is DVKVTQSSRYLVKRTGEKVFLECVQDMDHENMFWYRQDPGLGLRLIYFSYDVKMKEKGDIPEGYSVSREKKERFSLILESASTNQTSMYLCASSFIQGRNEQFFGPGTRLTVL.

By share of the sample, this clonotype is medium-sized. J is TRBJ1-1 and V is TRBV29-1, with a possible D match to TRBD1 (5 bases). The CDR3 has 13 amino acids. Trimming left V 6 bases short and J 2 bases short, with 13 bases between. Per the germline V gene, CDR1 is SQVTM and CDR2 is ANQGSEA. CDR3 in amino acids: CSVSRGVNTEAFF. Written as DNA, the CDR3 is TGCAGCGTATCCAGAGGGGTTAACACTGAAGCTTTCTTT.

A few counts support this clonotype. The chain carries TRBV20-1 and TRBJ2-1; the match to TRBD1 covers 8 bases. The CDR3 covers 14 residues. J was trimmed by 10 bases and V by 4 bases; bases with no gene match: 12. Germline CDR1 and CDR2: DFQATT and SNEGSKA (reference sequence). For the CDR3, the DNA is TGCAGTGCTACACCGGGACAGGTGGGTCAGGAGCAGTTCTTC. Encoded protein: CSATPGQVGQEQFF.

By proportion, this clonotype is medium-sized. The chain links TRBV28 to TRBJ2-7; D may be TRBD1 (6 bases). V shed 7 bases and J shed 2 bases, with 12 bases lying between them. CDR1 is MDHEN and CDR2 is SYDVKM in the germline V gene. CDR3 length equals 13 residues. CDR3 nucleotide sequence: TGTGCCAGCAATGGGGACATAGCCTACGAGCAGTACTTC. Protein product: CASNGDIAYEQYF.

This clonotype is labeled as medium-sized. This chain connects TRBV4-2 to TRBJ1-3, with D perhaps TRBD1 (6 bases). V lost 4 bases, J lost 2 bases, and 15 bases lay in between. This CDR3 is built from 16 residues. The germline CDR1 and CDR2 sequences are LGHNA and YNFKEQ. CDR3 region: CASSPRSNRAGNTIYF. The CDR3 DNA follows: TGTGCCAGCAGCCCCCGTTCAAACAGGGCTGGAAACACCATATATTTT.

The chain has TRBV7-8 and TRBJ1-2; D not resolved. Germline V gives CDR1 SGHVS, CDR2 FQNEAQ. Deletions cut 2 bases from V and 7 bases from J, with 14 bases between. CDR3 length equals 14 residues. CDR3 sequence (DNA): TGTGCCAGCAGCTTAAATGTAGGAGCGGCTGGCTACACCTTC. This codes for CASSLNVGAAGYTF.

The J gene is TRBJ2-7, the V gene TRBV7-3; a weak D match, TRBD2 (6 bases). Trimming left V 5 bases short and J 2 bases short, with 10 bases between. Germline CDR1 and CDR2: SGHTA and FQGTGA. CDR3 length: 13 amino acids. CDR3 DNA: TGTGCCAGCAGCCTTGGAGGGACCTACGAGCAGTACTTC. Protein: CASSLGGTYEQYF. The full variable domain, its missing parts supplied by reference TRBV7-3 and TRBJ2-7, is GAGVSQTPSNKVTEKGKYVELRCDPISGHTALYWYRQSLGQGPEFLIYFQGTGAADDSGLPNDRFFAVRPEGSVSTLKIQRTERGDSAVYLCASSLGGTYEQYFGPGTRLTVT.

This clonotype has only a few counts. The chain is built from TRBV18 and TRBJ1-2; 7 bases map to TRBD1. J was trimmed by 3 bases and V by 4 bases; bases with no gene match: 8. The germline gives CDR1 KGHSH, CDR2 LQKENI. The CDR3 length is 15 residues. The CDR3 spells CASSRPGQSYYGYTF. In DNA, the CDR3 is TGTGCCAGCTCACGTCCGGGACAGAGTTACTATGGCTACACCTTC.

This clonotype is judged medium-sized. The V and J genes are TRBV20-1 and TRBJ1-2; no clear D gene. The V and J ends lost 0 bases and 0 bases respectively, with 11 bases between them. The CDR3 has 15 amino acids. Germline loops: CDR1 DFQATT, CDR2 SNEGSKA (reference sequence). CDR3 amino acids: CSARDHYSTNYGYTF. CDR3 DNA sequence: TGCAGTGCTAGAGACCACTACAGTACTAACTATGGCTACACCTTC.

Of note for this clonotype: A single base separates this from a much larger clone, so it may be a read error. The V gene is TRBV20-1, the J gene TRBJ2-1; TRBD1 agrees at 7 bases. Germline V CDR1 and CDR2: DFQATT, SNEGSKA (reference sequence). This CDR3 spans 15 amino acids. V shed 4 bases, J shed 7 bases, and the junction held 13 bases outside the gene matches. The CDR3: CSAKESDRESNEQFF. The CDR3 region has the DNA TGCAGTGCTAAGGAATCAGACAGGGAAAGTAATGAGCAGTTCTTC.

This clonotype ranks as medium-sized. The V gene is TRBV5-1, the J gene TRBJ2-7; TRBD1 aligns across 7 bases. The CDR3 is made up of 16 amino acids. V dropped 0 bases and J dropped 1; count of bases not matched to a gene: 7. Germline V gives CDR1 SGHRS, CDR2 YFSETQ. CDR3 nucleotides: TGCGCCAGCAGCTTGGGGGACAGCCACGGGTCCTACGAGCAGTACTTC. It specifies CASSLGDSHGSYEQYF. The whole variable domain, filled in from reference TRBV5-1 and TRBJ2-7, reads KAGVTQTPRYLIKTRGQQVTLSCSPISGHRSVSWYQQTPGQGLQFLFEYFSETQRNKGNFPGRFSGRQFSNSRSEMNVSTLELGDSALYLCASSLGDSHGSYEQYFGPGTRLTVT.

Worth noting for this clonotype: This may be a read error, as it is one base from a much larger clone. V gene TRBV12-3 or TRBV12-4 combines with J gene TRBJ2-7, with 8 bases fitting TRBD2. J was trimmed by 7 bases and V by 5 bases; bases with no gene match: 13. The CDR3 spans 15 residues. In DNA, the CDR3 is TGTGCCAGCAGTCCTAGCGGGCGACCCTACAATGAGCAGTACTTC. Protein product: CASSPSGRPYNEQYF.

This clonotype was picked up one time. The CDR3 carries no conserved terminal phenylalanine or tryptophan, so it likely arises from a read error. V gene TRBV30 combines with J gene TRBJ1-5; D might be TRBD1 (5 bases). The CDR3 is made up of 16 amino acids. Germline loops: CDR1 GTSNPN, CDR2 SVGIG (reference sequence). Trimming removed 2 bases from V and 1 base from J, with 15 bases in between. The DNA of the CDR3 is TGTGCCTGGAGTCGGGGGGATGTCCCCAGCAATCAGCCCCAGCATTGT. Protein sequence: CAWSRGDVPSNQPQHC.